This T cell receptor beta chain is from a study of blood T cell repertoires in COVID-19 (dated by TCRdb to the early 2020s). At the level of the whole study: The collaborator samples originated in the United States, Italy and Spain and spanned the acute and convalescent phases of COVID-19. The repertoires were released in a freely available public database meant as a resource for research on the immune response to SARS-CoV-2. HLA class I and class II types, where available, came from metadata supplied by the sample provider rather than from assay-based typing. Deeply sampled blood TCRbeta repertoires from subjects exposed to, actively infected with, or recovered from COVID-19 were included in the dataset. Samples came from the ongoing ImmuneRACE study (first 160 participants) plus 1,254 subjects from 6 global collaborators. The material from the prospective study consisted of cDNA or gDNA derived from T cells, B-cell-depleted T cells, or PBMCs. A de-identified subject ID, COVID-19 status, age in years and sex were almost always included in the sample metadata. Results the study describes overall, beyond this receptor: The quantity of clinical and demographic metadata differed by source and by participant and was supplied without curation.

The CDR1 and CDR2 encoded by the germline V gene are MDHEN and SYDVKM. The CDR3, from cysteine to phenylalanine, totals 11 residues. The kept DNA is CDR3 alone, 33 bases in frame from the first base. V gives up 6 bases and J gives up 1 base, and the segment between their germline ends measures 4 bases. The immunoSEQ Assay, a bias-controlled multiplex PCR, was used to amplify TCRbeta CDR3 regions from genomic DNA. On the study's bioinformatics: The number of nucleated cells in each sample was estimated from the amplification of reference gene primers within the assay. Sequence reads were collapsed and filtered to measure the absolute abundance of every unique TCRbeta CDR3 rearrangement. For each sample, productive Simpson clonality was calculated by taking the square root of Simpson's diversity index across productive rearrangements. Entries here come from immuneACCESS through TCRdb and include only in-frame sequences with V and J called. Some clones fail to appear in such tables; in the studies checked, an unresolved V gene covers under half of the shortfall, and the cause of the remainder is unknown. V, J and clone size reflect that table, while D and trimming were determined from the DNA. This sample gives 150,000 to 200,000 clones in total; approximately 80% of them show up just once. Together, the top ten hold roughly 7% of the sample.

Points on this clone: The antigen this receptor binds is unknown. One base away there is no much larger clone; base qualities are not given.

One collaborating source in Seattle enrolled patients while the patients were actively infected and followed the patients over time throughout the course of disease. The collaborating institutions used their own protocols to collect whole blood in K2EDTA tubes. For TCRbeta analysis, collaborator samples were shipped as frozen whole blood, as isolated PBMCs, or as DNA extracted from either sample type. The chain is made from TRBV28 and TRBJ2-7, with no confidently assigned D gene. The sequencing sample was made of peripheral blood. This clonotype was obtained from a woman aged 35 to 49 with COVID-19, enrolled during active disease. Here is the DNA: TGTGCCAGCAGCCGGTCCTACGAGCAGTACTTC. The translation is CASSRSYEQYF.